This T cell receptor beta chain was sequenced during a study of blood T cell repertoires in COVID-19. TCRdb keeps only in-frame clones here, not all; method: immunoSEQ multiplex PCR. The data show some 88,000 clones, with over 75% seen just once and 3.8% held by the top ten. CDR3 size: 15 residues. V was shortened by 3 bases and J by 0 bases, with 9 bases between the two germline ends. The germline V gene has CDR1 LNHDA and CDR2 SQIVND (reference sequence). The V gene is TRBV19, the J gene TRBJ2-4; no clear D gene. The sequenced material came from peripheral blood. The clonotype was recovered from a man aged 55 to 70 with acute or convalescent COVID-19. This CDR3 is CASSITAVAKNIQYF. Here the CDR3 DNA reads TGTGCCAGTAGTATCACCGCAGTAGCCAAAAACATTCAGTACTTC.